This entry concerns a single T cell receptor beta chain. This specimen comes from a study of blood T cell repertoires in COVID-19. The CDR3 is 15 residues long. With 0 bases clipped from V and 4 bases from J, the junction kept 3 bases outside the gene matches. Germline-derived CDR1 and CDR2 are SGHVS and FQNEAQ. As originally analysed: Researchers report that nucleated cell counts were estimated from reference gene primer amplification. Profiled with immunoSEQ multiplex PCR; TCRdb holds only in-frame clones, not every one. V, J and clone size reflect that table, while D and trimming were determined from the DNA. The table shows roughly 80,000 clones, with roughly 86% occurring only once.

What was sequenced was peripheral blood. This TCR was sampled from a human donor in a cohort sampled during active COVID-19. The chain is built from TRBV7-8 and TRBJ2-7, with TRBD1 matching over 10 bases. The CDR3, as DNA: TGTGCCAGCAGCTTAGCCGGGACAGGGGCGTACGAGCAGTACTTC. It yields the protein CASSLAGTGAYEQYF.